These 22 T cell receptor beta chains originate from one sample sequenced in a study of response to subunit inactivated influenza vaccine. TCRdb ran MiXCR on the RT-PCR reads and lists one entry per CDR3 protein. This sample has about 520,000 distinct CDR3 sequences, with over 9.5% found just once. This specimen was PBMCs from blood, taken roughly 47 days after vaccination. The receptors here all came from a man between 45 and 60 years old who received an inactivated influenza vaccine.

Regarding this clonotype: Sequence at one end of the junction differs from germline and may be a read error. V usage is TRBV7-2 and J usage is TRBJ2-7, with 10 bases aligning to TRBD1. Germline assignment: CDR1 SGHTA and CDR2 FQGNSA. This CDR3 is built from 15 residues. CDR3 amino acids: CASSLADRGRYGQYF. CDR3 nucleotides: TGTGCCAGCAGCTTAGCAGACAGGGGGCGGTACGGGCAGTACTTC.

This clonotype was recorded a few times. The V call is TRBV11-2, the J call TRBJ1-1, with a possible D match to TRBD1 (5 bases). CDR3 size: 14 residues. The germline V gene has CDR1 SGHAT and CDR2 FQNNGV. V was pared by 0 bases and J by 4 bases, with 9 bases between. As DNA, the CDR3 is TGTGCCAGCAGCTTAGACCCAGGGAGCACTGAAGCTTTCTTT. Translation: CASSLDPGSTEAFF.

A few counts support this clonotype. V is TRBV20-1 and J is TRBJ2-7, with D unclear. Trimming left V 6 bases short and J 1 base short, with 10 bases between. The CDR3 contains 12 residues. Germline CDR1 and CDR2: DFQATT and SNEGSKA (reference sequence). The chain's CDR3 is CSARLDSYEQYF. CDR3 DNA: TGCAGTGCCCGGCTAGATTCCTACGAGCAGTACTTC.

This clonotype was found a few times. The rearrangement uses TRBV4-3 and TRBJ2-7; the match to TRBD1 covers 8 bases. The CDR3 consists of 14 residues. Looked up from germline, CDR1 is LGHNA and CDR2 is YSLEER. V lost 4 bases to trimming and J lost 2 bases; unmatched junction nucleotides: 4. CDR3: CASSPSDRAYEQYF. In DNA, the CDR3 is TGCGCCAGCAGCCCCTCGGACAGGGCCTACGAGCAGTACTTC.

The chain links TRBV29-1 to TRBJ2-5, with D perhaps TRBD1 (5 bases). The CDR3 spans 15 residues. Per germline, CDR1 SQVTM and CDR2 ANQGSEA. Trimming pared 2 bases from V and 4 bases from J, leaving 17 bases between. CDR3 loop: CSVEPKGQGLETQYF. The CDR3 region has the DNA TGCAGCGTTGAACCCAAGGGGCAGGGTTTAGAGACCCAGTACTTC. The variable domain in full, with the rest retrieved from reference TRBV29-1 and TRBJ2-5, is SAVISQKPSRDICQRGTSLTIQCQVDSQVTMMFWYRQQPGQSLTLIATANQGSEATYESGFVIDKFPISRPNLTFSTLTVSNMSPEDSSIYLCSVEPKGQGLETQYFGPGTRLLVL.

The chain's CDR3 is CASTRTPTVKNTEAFF. For the CDR3, the DNA is TGTGCCAGCACCCGGACGCCGACCGTAAAGAACACTGAAGCTTTCTTT. This rearrangement joins TRBV6-1 to TRBJ1-1; unclear D gene. V dropped 7 bases and J dropped 1 base, with 19 bases sitting between them. CDR3 length: 16 amino acids. Germline V gene lookup returns CDR1 MNHNS and CDR2 SASEGT.

This clonotype was observed at least ten times. The V gene is TRBV4-2, the J gene TRBJ2-5; D gene uncertain. V lost 1 base and J 5 bases, leaving 11 bases between the germline ends. In germline, CDR1 is LGHNA, CDR2 YNFKEQ. The CDR3 has 14 residues. The CDR3 loop reads CASSQVLRPETQYF. DNA of the CDR3: TGTGCCAGCAGCCAAGTTCTGCGTCCGGAGACCCAGTACTTC.

This clonotype was counted only a few times. The chain combines TRBV7-3 with TRBJ2-7; D is uncertain. This CDR3 comprises 15 residues. With 6 bases removed from V and 3 bases from J, the gap between germline ends came to 18 bases. Germline V lookup: CDR1 SGHTA, CDR2 FQGTGA. CDR3 DNA sequence: TGTGCCAGCAGTTCCCGACTCGTCAATGGCTACGAGCAGTACTTC. It translates to CASSSRLVNGYEQYF.

This clonotype was recorded many times. The chain combines TRBV11-2 with TRBJ2-7, with D perhaps TRBD1 (6 bases). The V and J ends lost 2 bases and 4 bases respectively, with 15 bases between them. The CDR3 runs to 15 residues. Germline values: CDR1 SGHAT, CDR2 FQNNGV. The CDR3 region is CASSLSDRQMYEQYF. In DNA, the CDR3 is TGTGCCAGCAGCTTATCCGACAGGCAAATGTACGAGCAGTACTTC.

This clonotype has more than one count but fewer than ten. The chain links TRBV12-3 or TRBV12-4 to TRBJ1-6; D gene unclear. Deletions cut 6 bases from V and 0 bases from J, with 3 bases between. There are 13 residues in the CDR3. CDR3 loop: CASSLSYNSPLHF. CDR3 nucleotide sequence: TGTGCCAGCAGCCTCTCCTATAATTCACCCCTCCACTTT.

The J gene is TRBJ1-3, the V gene TRBV28; TRBD1 matches 7 bases. The germline CDR1 and CDR2 sequences are MDHEN and SYDVKM. Trimming at V came to 9 bases and at J to 0 bases, leaving 5 bases not matched to a gene. The CDR3 covers 14 residues. Here the CDR3 DNA reads TGTGCCAGTGGGGGGACAGACTCTGGAAACACCATATATTTT. Its translation: CASGGTDSGNTIYF.

This clonotype was detected a few times. This chain connects TRBV5-1 to TRBJ2-2; 8 bases align to TRBD1. V lost 4 bases to trimming and J lost 4 bases; unmatched junction nucleotides: 9. Germline CDR1 SGHRS, CDR2 YFSETQ. CDR3 length equals 16 residues. The CDR3 bases are TGCGCCAGCAGCGTCGGGACAGGCTCTGGCACCGGGGAGCTGTTTTTT. Translating gives CASSVGTGSGTGELFF.

The table lists this clonotype with many counts. The rearrangement uses TRBV6-4 and TRBJ2-2, with 9 positions matching TRBD1. Germline V CDR1 and CDR2: MRHNA, SNTAGT. CDR3 size: 17 residues. V gave up 0 bases and J gave up 4 bases; unmatched junction bases: 6. In DNA, the CDR3 is TGTGCCAGCAGTGACTCAGTAGCGGACAGGGGCACCGGGGAGCTGTTTTTT. Translation: CASSDSVADRGTGELFF.

This clonotype has more than one count but fewer than ten. The genes are TRBV7-2 and TRBJ2-3; 11 bases fit TRBD2. Germline CDR1 SGHTA, CDR2 FQGNSA. V was clipped by 3 bases and J by 6 bases; unmatched bases: 2. This CDR3 comprises 14 residues. The CDR3 spells CASSFTSGSDTQYF. The CDR3 DNA reads TGTGCCAGCAGCTTTACTAGCGGGAGTGATACGCAGTATTTT.

The chain combines TRBV5-6 with TRBJ2-1; 7 bases line up with TRBD2. J lost 0 bases, V lost 5 bases, and 5 bases had no gene match. This CDR3 region has 15 residues. The germline gives CDR1 SGHDT, CDR2 YYEEEE. CDR3 sequence (DNA): TGTGCCAGCAGGCTGAGCGGGAACTCCTACAATGAGCAGTTCTTC. The encoded protein is CASRLSGNSYNEQFF.

This sequence joins TRBV2 and TRBJ2-7, with 10 bases fitting TRBD1. Germline trimming cut 3 bases from V and 11 bases from J; bases unmatched to any gene: 1. The CDR3 is made up of 11 amino acids. Germline assignment: CDR1 SNHLY and CDR2 FYNNEI. The CDR3 DNA reads TGTGCCAGCAGTGATGGGACAGGGGAGTACTTC. Its translation: CASSDGTGEYF.

This clonotype was counted only a few times. In DNA, the CDR3 is TGCGCCAGCTCGACAGCGAACACCGGGGAGCTGTTTTTT. The encoded protein is CASSTANTGELFF. The V and J genes are TRBV5-1 and TRBJ2-2; maybe TRBD1 (5 bases). The ends were cut back, 7 bases at V and 0 bases at J, with 7 bases in the middle. Germline-derived CDR1 and CDR2 are SGHRS and YFSETQ. This CDR3 region has 13 residues.

This clonotype was counted only a few times. The chain joins TRBV11-1 to TRBJ2-4; possible D gene TRBD2, 5 bases. This CDR3 is 15 amino acids long. CDR1 and CDR2 (germline): SGHAT, FQDESV (reference sequence). V lost 6 bases to trimming and J lost 0 bases, with 12 bases between them. The CDR3 loop reads CASSSGLEAKNIQYF. DNA of the CDR3: TGTGCCAGCAGTTCCGGACTGGAAGCCAAAAACATTCAGTACTTC.

A remark on this clonotype: Given a far larger clone just one base away, this is likely a sequencing read error. CDR3 sequence (DNA): TGTGCCAGCAGCTCCGGGACAGGGGGATTTTACGTGCAGTACTTC. Translation gives CASSSGTGGFYVQYF. The chain carries TRBV7-2 and TRBJ2-7; the match to TRBD1 covers 11 bases. This CDR3 contains 15 residues. Per germline, CDR1 SGHTA and CDR2 FQGNSA.

This clonotype appeared a few times. As DNA, the CDR3 is TGTGCCAGTAGTAAAGCAAGAAACACTGAAGCTTTCTTT. Protein: CASSKARNTEAFF. V is TRBV19 and J is TRBJ1-1; D gene unclear. The V and J ends lost 4 bases and 2 bases respectively, with 8 bases between them. This CDR3 is built from 13 residues. Germline-derived CDR1 and CDR2 are LNHDA and SQIVND (reference sequence). The full variable domain, completed using reference TRBV19 and TRBJ1-1, is DGGITQSPKYLFRKEGQNVTLSCEQNLNHDAMYWYRQDPGQGLRLIYYSQIVNDFQKGDIAEGYSVSREKKESFPLTVTSAQKNPTAFYLCASSKARNTEAFFGQGTRLTVV.

This clonotype was picked up many times. V usage is TRBV29-1 and J usage is TRBJ2-2, with D possibly matching TRBD2 (6 bases). Trimming shortened V by 6 bases and J by 6 bases, and 17 bases separated the two germline ends. Germline V lookup: CDR1 SQVTM, CDR2 ANQGSEA. The CDR3 contains 14 residues. CDR3 loop: CSVSTRASAGELFF. In DNA, the CDR3 is TGCAGCGTATCGACTAGAGCCTCTGCCGGGGAGCTGTTTTTT.

The rearrangement joins TRBV3-1 to TRBJ1-4; the D is unclear. The CDR3 contains 17 residues. The V gene's germline CDR1 is LGHDT and CDR2 YNNKEL (reference sequence). The germline V and J ends were trimmed by 1 base and 8 bases, with 20 bases remaining between them. The CDR3 loop is CASSQVQMMMMGEKLFF. In DNA form, the CDR3 reads TGTGCCAGCAGCCAAGTACAGATGATGATGATGGGGGAAAAACTGTTTTTT.